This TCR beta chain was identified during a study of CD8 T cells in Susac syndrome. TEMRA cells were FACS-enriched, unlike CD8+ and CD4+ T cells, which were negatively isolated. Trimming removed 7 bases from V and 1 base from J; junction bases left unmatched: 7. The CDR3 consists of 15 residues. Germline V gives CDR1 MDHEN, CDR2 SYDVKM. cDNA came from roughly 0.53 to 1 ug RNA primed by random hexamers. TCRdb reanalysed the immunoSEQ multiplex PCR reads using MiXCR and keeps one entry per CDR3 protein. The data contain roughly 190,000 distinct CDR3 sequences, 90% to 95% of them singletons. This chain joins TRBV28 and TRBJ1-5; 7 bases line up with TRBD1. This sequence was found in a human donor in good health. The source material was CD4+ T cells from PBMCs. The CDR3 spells CASTPGGVSNQPQHF. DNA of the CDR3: TGTGCCAGCACCCCAGGGGGGGTGAGCAATCAGCCCCAGCATTTT.